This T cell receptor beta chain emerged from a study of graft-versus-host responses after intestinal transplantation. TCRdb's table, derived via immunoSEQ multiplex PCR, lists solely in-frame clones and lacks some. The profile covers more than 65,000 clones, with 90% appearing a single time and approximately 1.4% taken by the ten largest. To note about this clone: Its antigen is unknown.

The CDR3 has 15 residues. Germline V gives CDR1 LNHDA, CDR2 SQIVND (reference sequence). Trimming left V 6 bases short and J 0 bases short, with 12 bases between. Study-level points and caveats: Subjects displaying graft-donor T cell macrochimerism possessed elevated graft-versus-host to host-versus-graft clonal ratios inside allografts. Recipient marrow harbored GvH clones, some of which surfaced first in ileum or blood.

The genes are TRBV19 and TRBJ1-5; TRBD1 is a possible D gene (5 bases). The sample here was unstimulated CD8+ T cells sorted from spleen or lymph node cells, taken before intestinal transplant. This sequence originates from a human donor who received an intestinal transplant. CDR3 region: CASSLGHPSNQPQHF. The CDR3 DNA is TGTGCCAGTAGCCTCGGACACCCTAGCAATCAGCCCCAGCATTTT.